The 4 T cell receptor beta chains below come from one sample, sequenced in a study of shared clonotypes between healthy human individuals. This table comes from immunoSEQ multiplex PCR, and its TCRdb copy is limited to in-frame clones, with some not included. The sample carries 2 million to 2.5 million clones, 95% recorded once. Sequenced sample: naive CD4+ T cells sorted from blood. Regarding subset: CD45RA+ positively selected. These receptors were taken from a man in his late teens or twenties in good health.

CDR3 sequence: CAWSVTSGNQPQHF. As DNA, the CDR3 is TGTGCCTGGAGTGTAACGTCGGGCAATCAGCCCCAGCATTTT. The chain couples TRBV30 to TRBJ1-5; no firm D call. Germline lookup yields CDR1 GTSNPN and CDR2 SVGIG (reference sequence). The length of the CDR3 is 14 residues. The V gene lost 0 bases and the J gene lost 2 bases, with 8 bases spanning the gap.

The gene calls are TRBV7-2 and TRBJ1-2; D is uncertain. V shed 5 bases and J shed 7 bases, with 14 bases lying between them. The CDR3 sequence is 13 residues long. Germline V CDR1 and CDR2: SGHTA, FQGNSA. This CDR3 is CASSPRGESGYTF. The CDR3, as DNA: TGTGCCAGCAGCCCCCGCGGGGAGAGTGGCTACACCTTC.

The chain employs TRBV11-1 and TRBJ1-1; 9 bases line up with TRBD1. The junction had 2 bases not matched to a gene; V was cut back by 5 bases and J by 4 bases. The CDR3 is made up of 13 amino acids. Germline V gives CDR1 SGHAT, CDR2 FQDESV (reference sequence). CDR3 nucleotides: TGTGCCAGCAGCGTGGACAGGGGCACTGAAGCTTTCTTT. It yields the protein CASSVDRGTEAFF. Using reference TRBV11-1 and TRBJ1-1 for the parts outside the CDR3, the full variable domain is EAEVAQSPRYKITEKSQAVAFWCDPISGHATLYWYRQILGQGPELLVQFQDESVVDDSQLPKDRFSAERLKGVDSTLKIQPAELGDSAMYLCASSVDRGTEAFFGQGTRLTVV.

The chain is built from TRBV19 and TRBJ1-6; 9 bases align to TRBD1. J lost 10 bases, V lost 6 bases, and 7 bases had no gene match. The CDR3 spans 14 residues. The germline gives CDR1 LNHDA, CDR2 SQIVND (reference sequence). The CDR3 here is CASRETGGNSPLHF. In DNA, the CDR3 is TGTGCCAGTAGGGAGACAGGGGGGAACTCACCCCTCCACTTT. Looking up the rest from reference TRBV19 and TRBJ1-6 gives the full variable domain: DGGITQSPKYLFRKEGQNVTLSCEQNLNHDAMYWYRQDPGQGLRLIYYSQIVNDFQKGDIAEGYSVSREKKESFPLTVTSAQKNPTAFYLCASRETGGNSPLHFGNGTRLTVT.